This T cell receptor beta chain emerged from a study of shared clonotypes between healthy human individuals. Study summary: The cohort had a couple of women and three men, ages 18 to 49.

CD45RO-negative cells were positively selected for CCR7, leaving out terminally differentiated effector memory CD45RA+ cells. Recent vaccinations or acute infections were absent in the healthy HIV-negative adult donors. Germline assignment: CDR1 DFQATT and CDR2 SNEGSKA (reference sequence). V was clipped by 1 base and J by 8 bases, with 6 bases between them. The CDR3 contains 11 residues. This table comes from immunoSEQ multiplex PCR, and its TCRdb copy is limited to in-frame clones, with some not included. The table shows more than 500,000 clones, with 85% to 95% occurring only once. The specimen was naive CD8+ T cells sorted from blood. The genes are TRBV20-1 and TRBJ2-1; D unresolved. The TCR was taken from a woman aged 25 to 39 in good health. This CDR3 is CSARVGYEQFF. The DNA for the CDR3 is TGCAGTGCTAGAGTCGGTTATGAGCAGTTCTTC.